This T cell receptor (beta chain) was identified in a study of shared clonotypes between healthy human individuals. As for the study in general: Donors consisted of a couple of women and a few men between 18 and 49.

General observations from the study: What naive subsets generally showed was a larger estimated richness than memory subsets showed.

A remark on this clone: Antigen unknown.

The germline V gene encodes CDR1 SGHTA and CDR2 FQGNSA. Trimming left V 2 bases short and J 5 bases short, with 15 bases between. This CDR3 has 16 amino acids. The study separated CD4+ cells into CD45RA+ naive and CD45RA-negative memory subsets. Researchers ran the assay at a deep level. TCRdb's table, derived via immunoSEQ multiplex PCR, lists solely in-frame clones and lacks some. The sample has about 1 million clones, approximately 70% seen once. The TCR sequence derives from a man between 18 and 35 years old in good health. The sample was memory CD4+ T cells sorted from blood. This sample's subset: CD45RA-negative fraction. The V gene is TRBV7-2, the J gene TRBJ2-2; TRBD2 might be the D (5 bases). The CDR3 region is CASSLSGGGGTGELFF. The DNA of the CDR3 is TGTGCCAGCAGCTTAAGCGGAGGAGGTGGGACCGGGGAGCTGTTTTTT.